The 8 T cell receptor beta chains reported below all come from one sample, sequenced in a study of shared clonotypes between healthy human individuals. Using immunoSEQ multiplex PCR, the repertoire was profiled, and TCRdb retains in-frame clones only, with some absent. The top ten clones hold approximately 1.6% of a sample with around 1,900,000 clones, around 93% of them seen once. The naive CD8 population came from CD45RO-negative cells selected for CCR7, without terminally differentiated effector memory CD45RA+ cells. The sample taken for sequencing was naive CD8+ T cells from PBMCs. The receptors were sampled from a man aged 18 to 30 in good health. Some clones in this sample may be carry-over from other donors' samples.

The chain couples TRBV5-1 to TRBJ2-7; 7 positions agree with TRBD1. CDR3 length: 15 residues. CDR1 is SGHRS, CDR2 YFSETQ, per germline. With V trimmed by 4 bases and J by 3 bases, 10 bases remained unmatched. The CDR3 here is CASSEDRLSGYEQYF. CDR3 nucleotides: TGCGCCAGCAGCGAGGACAGGCTCTCAGGCTACGAGCAGTACTTC.

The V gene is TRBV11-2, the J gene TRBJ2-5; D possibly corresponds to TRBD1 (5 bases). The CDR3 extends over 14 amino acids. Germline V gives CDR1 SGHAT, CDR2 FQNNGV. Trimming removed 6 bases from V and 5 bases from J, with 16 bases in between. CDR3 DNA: TGTGCCAGCAGACCCTTTGCTGGGGCCGAGACCCAGTACTTC. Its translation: CASRPFAGAETQYF.

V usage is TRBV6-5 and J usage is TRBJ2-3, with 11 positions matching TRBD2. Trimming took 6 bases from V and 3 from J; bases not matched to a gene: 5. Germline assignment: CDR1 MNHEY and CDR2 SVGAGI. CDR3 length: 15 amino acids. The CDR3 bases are TGTGCCAGCAGGGAACTAGCGGGAGAGACAGATACGCAGTATTTT. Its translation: CASRELAGETDTQYF.

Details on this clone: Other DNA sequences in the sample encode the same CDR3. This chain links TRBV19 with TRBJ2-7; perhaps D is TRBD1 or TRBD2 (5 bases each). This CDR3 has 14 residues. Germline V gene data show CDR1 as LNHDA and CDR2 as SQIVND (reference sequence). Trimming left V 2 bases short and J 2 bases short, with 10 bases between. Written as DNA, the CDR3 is TGTGCCAGTAGTATAACCGGGGCCCCCTACGAGCAGTACTTC. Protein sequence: CASSITGAPYEQYF.

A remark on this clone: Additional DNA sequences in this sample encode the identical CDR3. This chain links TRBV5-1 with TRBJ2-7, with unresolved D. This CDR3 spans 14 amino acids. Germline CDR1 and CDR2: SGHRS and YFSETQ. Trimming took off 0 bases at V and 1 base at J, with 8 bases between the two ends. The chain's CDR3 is CASSLGGLSYEQYF. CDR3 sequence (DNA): TGCGCCAGCAGCTTGGGCGGTCTTTCCTACGAGCAGTACTTC.

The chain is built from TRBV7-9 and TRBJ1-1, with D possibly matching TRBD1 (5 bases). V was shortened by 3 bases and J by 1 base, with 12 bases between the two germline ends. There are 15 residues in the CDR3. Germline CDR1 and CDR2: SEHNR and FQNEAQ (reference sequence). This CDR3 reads CASSFPIGTNTEAFF. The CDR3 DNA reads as TGTGCCAGCAGCTTCCCAATTGGGACGAACACTGAAGCTTTCTTT. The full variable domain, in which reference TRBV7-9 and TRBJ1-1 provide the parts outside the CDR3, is DTGVSQNPRHKITKRGQNVTFRCDPISEHNRLYWYRQTLGQGPEFLTYFQNEAQLEKSRLLSDRFSAERPKGSFSTLEIQRTEQGDSAMYLCASSFPIGTNTEAFFGQGTRLTVV.

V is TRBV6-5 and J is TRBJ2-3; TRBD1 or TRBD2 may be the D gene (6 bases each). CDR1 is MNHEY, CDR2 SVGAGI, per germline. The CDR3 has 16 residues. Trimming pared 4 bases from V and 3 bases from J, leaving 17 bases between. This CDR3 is CASSSSRGEWTDTQYF. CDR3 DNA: TGTGCCAGCAGTTCCTCTAGGGGGGAGTGGACAGATACGCAGTATTTT.

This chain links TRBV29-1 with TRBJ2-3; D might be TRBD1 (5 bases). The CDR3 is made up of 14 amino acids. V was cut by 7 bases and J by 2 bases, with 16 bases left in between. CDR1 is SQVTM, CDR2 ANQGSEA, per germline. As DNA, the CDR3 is TGCAGCGCCGAAGACAGCCTTCCCACAGATACGCAGTATTTT. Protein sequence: CSAEDSLPTDTQYF.